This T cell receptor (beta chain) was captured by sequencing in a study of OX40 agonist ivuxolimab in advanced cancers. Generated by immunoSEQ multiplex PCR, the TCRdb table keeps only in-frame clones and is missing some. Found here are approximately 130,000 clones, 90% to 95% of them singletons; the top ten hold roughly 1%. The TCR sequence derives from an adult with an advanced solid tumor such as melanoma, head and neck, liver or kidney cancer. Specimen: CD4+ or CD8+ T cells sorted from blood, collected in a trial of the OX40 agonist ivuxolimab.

CDR3 DNA: TGTGCCAGCAGCTTTCAGGGAGGGACTAATGAAAAACTGTTTTTT. Its translation: CASSFQGGTNEKLFF. V and J are TRBV2 and TRBJ1-4, with D possibly matching TRBD1 (5 bases). Deletions cut 6 bases from V and 2 bases from J, with 13 bases between. This CDR3 contains 15 residues. Germline V gene data show CDR1 as SNHLY and CDR2 as FYNNEI.